In this sample, the clone carrying this T cell receptor beta chain turned up a few times. The antigen is undetermined. As every portion of the isolated RNA was reverse transcribed, the sequencing read expressed TCRB transcripts. TCRdb's copy holds only in-frame clones and misses some; the assay was immunoSEQ multiplex PCR. The sample holds 310,000 or so clones, over 14% seen once. This specimen comes from a study of beta chain features in type 1 diabetes. The CDR3 loop spans 12 amino acids. Trimming shortened V by 6 bases and J by 6 bases, and 11 bases separated the two germline ends. Germline CDR1 reads SNHLY; CDR2 reads FYNNEI. Study results and limitations: Significant though moderate, a shortening of TCRB CDR3s appeared in all four CD4+ subsets of Type 1 diabetes patients. Here, the possible influence of HLA type (on TCRB rearrangement) remained unresolved. High-TCR-expressing cells could be over-represented by cDNA sequencing.

What was sequenced was naive CD4+ T cells from blood. The TCR sequence derives from a man younger than 35 with type 1 diabetes. This chain connects TRBV2 to TRBJ1-2, with a possible D match to TRBD1 (6 bases). CDR3 protein: CASRTGWDGYTF. Here the CDR3 DNA reads TGTGCCAGCAGAACAGGGTGGGATGGCTACACCTTC.